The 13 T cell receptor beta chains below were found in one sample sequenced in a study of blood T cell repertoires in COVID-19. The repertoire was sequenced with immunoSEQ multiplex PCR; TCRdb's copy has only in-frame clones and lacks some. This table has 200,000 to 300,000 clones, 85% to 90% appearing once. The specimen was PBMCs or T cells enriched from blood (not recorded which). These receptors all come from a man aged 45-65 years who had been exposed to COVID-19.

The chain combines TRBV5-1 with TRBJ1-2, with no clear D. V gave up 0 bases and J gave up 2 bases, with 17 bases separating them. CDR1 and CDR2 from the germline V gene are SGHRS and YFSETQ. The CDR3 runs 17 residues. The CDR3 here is CASSLGNSGSRNYGYTF. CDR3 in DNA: TGCGCCAGCAGCTTGGGGAATTCCGGGAGTCGGAACTATGGCTACACCTTC.

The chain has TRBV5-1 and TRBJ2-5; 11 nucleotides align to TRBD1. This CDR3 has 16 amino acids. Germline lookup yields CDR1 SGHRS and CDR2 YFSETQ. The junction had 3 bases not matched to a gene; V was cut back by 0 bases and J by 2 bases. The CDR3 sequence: CASSLAGTGGQETQYF. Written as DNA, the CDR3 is TGCGCCAGCAGCTTGGCCGGGACAGGGGGTCAAGAGACCCAGTACTTC. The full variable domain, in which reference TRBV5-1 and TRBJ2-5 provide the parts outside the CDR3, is KAGVTQTPRYLIKTRGQQVTLSCSPISGHRSVSWYQQTPGQGLQFLFEYFSETQRNKGNFPGRFSGRQFSNSRSEMNVSTLELGDSALYLCASSLAGTGGQETQYFGPGTRLLVL.

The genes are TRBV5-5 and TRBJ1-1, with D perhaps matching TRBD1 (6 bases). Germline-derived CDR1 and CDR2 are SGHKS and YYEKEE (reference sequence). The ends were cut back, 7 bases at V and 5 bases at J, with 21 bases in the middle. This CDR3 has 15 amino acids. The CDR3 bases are TGTGCCAGCCAACCCATTAGGGGGTTTAGAACTGAAGCTTTCTTT. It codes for CASQPIRGFRTEAFF.

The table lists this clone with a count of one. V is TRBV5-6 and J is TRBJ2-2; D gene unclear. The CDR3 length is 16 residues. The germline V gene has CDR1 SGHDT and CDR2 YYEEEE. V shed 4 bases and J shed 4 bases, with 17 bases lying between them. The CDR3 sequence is CASSPSTTIPTGELFF. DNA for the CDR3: TGTGCCAGCAGCCCCTCTACTACTATTCCCACCGGGGAGCTGTTTTTT.

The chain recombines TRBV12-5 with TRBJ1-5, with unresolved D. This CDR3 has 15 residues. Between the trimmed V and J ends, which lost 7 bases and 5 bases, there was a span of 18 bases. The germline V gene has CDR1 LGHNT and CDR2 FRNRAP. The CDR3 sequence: CASATQAEGYQPQHF. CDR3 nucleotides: TGTGCTAGTGCTACCCAGGCGGAGGGATATCAGCCCCAGCATTTT.

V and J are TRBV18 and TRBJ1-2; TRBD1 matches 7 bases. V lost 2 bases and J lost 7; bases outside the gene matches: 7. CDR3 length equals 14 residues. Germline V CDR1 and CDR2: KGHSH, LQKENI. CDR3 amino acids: CASSPDRASIGYTF. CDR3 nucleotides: TGTGCCAGCTCACCAGACAGGGCCTCCATTGGCTACACCTTC.

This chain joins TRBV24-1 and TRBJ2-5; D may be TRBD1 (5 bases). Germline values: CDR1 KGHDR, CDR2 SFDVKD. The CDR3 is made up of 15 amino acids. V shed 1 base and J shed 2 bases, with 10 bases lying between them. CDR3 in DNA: TGTGCCACCAGTGATTTTAAGCAGGGACAAGAGACCCAGTACTTC. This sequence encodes CATSDFKQGQETQYF.

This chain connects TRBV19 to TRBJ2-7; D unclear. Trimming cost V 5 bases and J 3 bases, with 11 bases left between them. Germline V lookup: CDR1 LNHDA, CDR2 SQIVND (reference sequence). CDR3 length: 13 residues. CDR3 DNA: TGTGCCAGTAGTCCGACATCACTCTACGAGCAGTACTTC. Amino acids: CASSPTSLYEQYF.

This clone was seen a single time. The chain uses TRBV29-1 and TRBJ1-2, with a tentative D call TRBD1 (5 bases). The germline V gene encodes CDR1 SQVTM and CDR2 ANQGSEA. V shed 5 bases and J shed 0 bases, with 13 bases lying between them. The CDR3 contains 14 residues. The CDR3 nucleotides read TGCAGCGTTTCCGGGACTCCTTCTAACTATGGCTACACCTTC. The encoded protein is CSVSGTPSNYGYTF.

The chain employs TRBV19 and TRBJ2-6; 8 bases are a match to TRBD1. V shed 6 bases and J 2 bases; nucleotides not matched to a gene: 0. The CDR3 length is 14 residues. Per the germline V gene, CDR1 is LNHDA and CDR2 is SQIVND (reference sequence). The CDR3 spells CASRQGAGANVLTF. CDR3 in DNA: TGTGCCAGTAGACAGGGGGCTGGGGCCAACGTCCTGACTTTC.

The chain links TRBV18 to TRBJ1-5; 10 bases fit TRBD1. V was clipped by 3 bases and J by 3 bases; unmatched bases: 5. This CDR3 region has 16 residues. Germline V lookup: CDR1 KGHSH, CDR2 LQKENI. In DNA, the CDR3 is TGTGCCAGCTCACCTGGGACAGGGGATCCCAATCAGCCCCAGCATTTT. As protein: CASSPGTGDPNQPQHF. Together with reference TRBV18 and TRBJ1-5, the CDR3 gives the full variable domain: NAGVMQNPRHLVRRRGQEARLRCSPMKGHSHVYWYRQLPEEGLKFMVYLQKENIIDESGMPKERFSAEFPKEGPSILRIQQVVRGDSAAYFCASSPGTGDPNQPQHFGDGTRLSIL.

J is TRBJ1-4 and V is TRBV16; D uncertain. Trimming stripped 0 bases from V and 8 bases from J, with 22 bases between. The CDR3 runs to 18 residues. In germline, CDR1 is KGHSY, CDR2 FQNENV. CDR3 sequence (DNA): TGTGCCAGCAGCCAATCAGGTAGTTCGGGTGGAGGAGAAGAAAAACTGTTTTTT. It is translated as CASSQSGSSGGGEEKLFF.

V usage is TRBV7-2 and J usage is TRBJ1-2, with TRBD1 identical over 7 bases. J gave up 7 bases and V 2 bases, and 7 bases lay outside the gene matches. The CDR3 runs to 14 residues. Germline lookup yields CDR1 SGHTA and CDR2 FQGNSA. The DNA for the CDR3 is TGTGCCAGCAGCTTATTCACAGGGGAAGTTGGCTACACCTTC. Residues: CASSLFTGEVGYTF.